Sequencing of this T cell receptor (beta chain) was carried out in a study of blood T cell repertoires in COVID-19. Authors' methods: Reference gene primer amplification in the assay estimated nucleated cell counts. Profiled with immunoSEQ multiplex PCR; TCRdb holds only in-frame clones, not every one. For V, J and clone size, that table is used; D and trimming come from the DNA. Here the sample spans some 170,000 clones, more than 80% being singletons. The study recruited people aged about 18 to 95 years across under 25 US areas. The sequenced sample was PBMCs or T cells enriched from blood (not recorded which). The TCR was taken from a man in his forties who had recovered from COVID-19.

The DNA for the CDR3 is TGTGCCTCGCAGGAGAACACCGGGGAGCTGTTTTTT. Translated, it gives CASQENTGELFF. The chain carries TRBV19 and TRBJ2-2; D ambiguous. Germline-derived CDR1 and CDR2 are LNHDA and SQIVND (reference sequence). V was shortened by 11 bases and J by 1 base, with 8 bases between the two germline ends. The CDR3 covers 12 residues.